The 18 T cell receptor beta chains presented below share a single source sample, sequenced in a study of glioma-infiltrating T cells. TCR alpha and beta CDR3 regions were amplified from RNA using iRepertoire nested multiplex PCR. TCRdb reprocessed the multiplex PCR reads with MiXCR, giving one entry per CDR3 protein. The profile covers about 140,000 distinct CDR3 sequences, with around 40% appearing a single time and around 20% taken by the ten largest. The sample was glioma tissue, nonneoplastic brain tissue, or PBMCs (not recorded which). These receptors were collected from a human donor with low-grade glioma or glioblastoma, undergoing nonglioma brain surgery, or in good health (not recorded which).

Only a few counts were recorded for this clonotype. The rearrangement uses TRBV4-3 and TRBJ1-2, with a possible D match to TRBD1 (5 bases). The CDR3 runs to 15 residues. Germline V lookup: CDR1 LGHNA, CDR2 YSLEER. Trimming removed 1 base at V and 4 bases at J, with 13 bases between. The CDR3 sequence: CASSQVQGSSYGYTF. The CDR3 nucleotides are TGCGCCAGCAGCCAAGTGCAGGGAAGTTCCTATGGCTACACCTTC.

Notes on this clonotype: This could be a read error, since a much larger clone is one nucleotide away. This chain connects TRBV27 to TRBJ1-1; D is uncertain. Trimming pared 5 bases from V and 2 bases from J, leaving 15 bases between. CDR1 and CDR2 from the germline V gene are MNHEY and SMNVEV (reference sequence). CDR3 length: 15 amino acids. CDR3 sequence reads: CASSTVALCNTEAFF. The CDR3 bases are TGTGCCAGCAGTACAGTCGCTCTCTGCAACACTGAAGCTTTCTTT.

The chain couples TRBV6-6 to TRBJ2-1; 9 nucleotides align to TRBD1. Trimming cost V 4 bases and J 10 bases; bases outside gene matches: 5. This CDR3 has 13 residues. CDR1 is MNHNY, CDR2 SVGAGI, per germline (reference sequence). DNA for the CDR3: TGTGCCAGCAGTTCGAACAGGGGGCGCGAGCAGTTCTTC. This encodes CASSSNRGREQFF.

The chain links TRBV19 to TRBJ2-1, with D perhaps TRBD1 or TRBD2 (5 bases each). V lost 3 bases, J lost 9 bases, and 18 bases lay in between. The CDR3 totals 15 residues. The germline gives CDR1 LNHDA, CDR2 SQIVND (reference sequence). The CDR3 DNA reads TGTGCCAGTAGTATTCCTCGACACGGTGGGGGTGAGCAGTTCTTC. Translation: CASSIPRHGGGEQFF.

This chain joins TRBV4-1 and TRBJ1-1; D is uncertain. The CDR3 has 14 residues. Germline CDR1 and CDR2: MGHRA and YSYEKL. The V end lost 3 bases, the J end lost 0 bases, and 8 bases lay between the germline ends. CDR3 coding DNA: TGCGCCAGCAGCCATGTGAACCTGAACACTGAAGCTTTCTTT. Residues: CASSHVNLNTEAFF.

This clonotype showed up just a few times. The chain recombines TRBV4-2 with TRBJ2-3; 9 bases are shared with TRBD2. This CDR3 is 16 amino acids long. J gave up 3 bases and V 1 base, and 5 bases lay outside the gene matches. Germline CDR1 LGHNA, CDR2 YNFKEQ. CDR3 nucleotides: TGTGCCAGCAGCCAAGTTAGCGGGAGTGAAACAGATACGCAGTATTTT. The encoded protein is CASSQVSGSETDTQYF.

In the case of this clonotype: The junction shows a germline mismatch at one end, possibly a read error. The V call is TRBV6-2 or TRBV6-3, the J call TRBJ2-7, with TRBD2 matching 12 bases. The germline gives CDR1 MNHEY, CDR2 SVGEGT. There are 15 residues in the CDR3. The CDR3, as DNA: TGTGCCAGCAGTTACGCACTAGCGGGAGGCTACGAGGAGTACTTC. It yields the protein CASSYALAGGYEEYF.

This clonotype was seen only a few times. This chain links TRBV25-1 with TRBJ2-3; D not resolved. V lost 6 bases and J lost 2, with 9 bases in between. CDR1 is MGHDK and CDR2 is SYGVNS in the germline V gene. This CDR3 is 13 amino acids long. CDR3 DNA: TGTGCCAGCAGGGACGAGCACACAGATACGCAGTATTTT. Translation gives CASRDEHTDTQYF. Together with reference TRBV25-1 and TRBJ2-3, the CDR3 gives the full variable domain: EADIYQTPRYLVIGTGKKITLECSQTMGHDKMYWYQQDPGMELHLIHYSYGVNSTEKGDLSSESTVSRIRTEHFPLTLESARPSHTSQYLCASRDEHTDTQYFGPGTRLTVL.

The chain links TRBV2 to TRBJ1-6, with 10 bases fitting TRBD1. The V and J ends lost 6 bases and 8 bases, in that order; junction bases with no gene match: 7. The CDR3 sequence is 15 residues long. Germline CDR1 is SNHLY and CDR2 is FYNNEI. CDR3: CASRTGTGVDSPLHF. The CDR3 nucleotides read TGTGCCAGCAGAACCGGGACAGGGGTTGATTCACCCCTCCACTTT.

The V gene is TRBV6-1, the J gene TRBJ2-7; the match to TRBD2 covers 11 bases. CDR3 length: 16 amino acids. Germline lookup yields CDR1 MNHNS and CDR2 SASEGT. V gave up 6 bases and J gave up 1 base; unmatched junction bases: 8. CDR3 in amino acids: CASRDPGTSGSYEQYF. The CDR3 DNA is TGTGCCAGCAGAGACCCCGGGACTAGCGGATCCTACGAGCAGTACTTC.

This clonotype was detected many times. The rearrangement uses TRBV6-1 and TRBJ2-1, with unresolved D. The CDR3 has 18 residues. The V end was cut by 5 bases, the J end by 7 bases, with 27 bases between. The germline gives CDR1 MNHNS, CDR2 SASEGT. In nucleotides, the CDR3 is TGTGCCAGCAGTAGGATACCTGGGAACGTGGTTGTAACGAATGAGCAGTTCTTC. Residues: CASSRIPGNVVVTNEQFF.

In this sample, this clonotype turned up a few times. The V call is TRBV20-1, the J call TRBJ2-5, with D perhaps matching TRBD1 or TRBD2 (5 bases each). The CDR3 sequence is 13 residues long. Trimming cost V 2 bases and J 5 bases, with 12 bases left between them. Germline V gives CDR1 DFQATT, CDR2 SNEGSKA (reference sequence). CDR3 bases: TGCAGTGCTAGATTTGAGGGGTTGGAGACCCAGTACTTC. Protein: CSARFEGLETQYF.

The chain joins TRBV6-1 to TRBJ1-1; no reliable D call. Trimming removed 4 bases at V and 5 bases at J, with 14 bases between. The CDR3 has 14 amino acids. From germline, CDR1 is MNHNS and CDR2 SASEGT. The DNA for the CDR3 is TGTGCCAGCAGTGTCCGACCCTCTTGGACTGAAGCTTTCTTT. Translated, it gives CASSVRPSWTEAFF.

This clonotype was recorded once. One end of the junction does not line up with germline, which may come from a read error. The V gene is TRBV12-3 or TRBV12-4, the J gene TRBJ2-7, with TRBD2 identical over 7 bases. The CDR3 is made up of 16 amino acids. The CDR3 loop reads CASSLVLSSGSYEQYF. The CDR3 DNA is TGTGCCAGCAGCTTAGTATTGTCTAGCGGTTCCTACGAGCAGTACTTC.

This clonotype was recorded a few times. This chain uses TRBV12-3 or TRBV12-4 with TRBJ2-3, with D possibly being TRBD1 (6 bases). The CDR3 runs to 15 residues. V gave up 6 bases and J gave up 0 bases, with 13 bases separating them. CDR3 sequence (DNA): TGTGCCAGCAGGAGCGGACAGATTAGCACAGATACGCAGTATTTT. Amino acid sequence: CASRSGQISTDTQYF.

The chain has TRBV6-1 and TRBJ2-5, with D maybe TRBD2 (6 bases). Trimming removed 5 bases at V and 4 bases at J, with 14 bases between. The CDR3 runs to 14 residues. Germline CDR1 MNHNS, CDR2 SASEGT. This CDR3 is CASSNGVGGETQYF. The CDR3 coding sequence is TGTGCCAGCAGTAACGGGGTGGGAGGAGAGACCCAGTACTTC.

This clonotype was counted ten times or more. The rearrangement joins TRBV25-1 to TRBJ1-1; TRBD1 matches at 7 bases. Germline V CDR1 and CDR2: MGHDK, SYGVNS. The CDR3 totals 15 residues. V shed 6 bases, J shed 0 bases, and the junction held 7 bases outside the gene matches. CDR3 region: CASRRQGTMNTEAFF. CDR3 DNA: TGTGCCAGCAGAAGACAGGGCACCATGAACACTGAAGCTTTCTTT.

This chain uses TRBV6-9 with TRBJ1-1; D remains unclear. This CDR3 contains 15 residues. The germline CDR1 and CDR2 sequences are MNHGY and SVAAGI. The germline V and J ends were trimmed by 0 bases and 0 bases, with 8 bases remaining between them. The CDR3 sequence: CASSYSHRLNTEAFF. As DNA, the CDR3 is TGTGCCAGCAGTTATTCTCACAGATTGAACACTGAAGCTTTCTTT.